This T cell receptor beta chain stems from a study of blood T cell repertoires in COVID-19. The wider study: COVID-19 samples collected from the United States, Italy and Spain covered acute and convalescent phases.

Germline V gene lookup returns CDR1 LGHDT and CDR2 YNNKEL (reference sequence). J gave up 8 bases and V 4 bases, and 4 bases lay outside the gene matches. The CDR3 totals 14 residues. The method was immunoSEQ multiplex PCR; TCRdb's version includes in-frame clones alone and lacks a portion of them. The sample has approximately 190,000 clones, about four fifths seen once; the top ten hold approximately 5.1%. This chain connects TRBV3-1 (or the pseudogene TRBV3-2) to TRBJ2-7; 14 bases fit TRBD2. The TCR sequence derives from a woman between 65 and 79 years old with active or convalescent COVID-19. Specimen: peripheral blood. The CDR3 coding sequence is TGTGCCAGCAGCCTCGGGACTAGCGGGAGTCAGCAGTACTTC. Translated: CASSLGTSGSQQYF.